One sample yielded the 25 T cell receptor beta chains listed below, sequenced in a study of breast tumors, draining lymph nodes, adjacent tissues. Samples came from axillary lymph nodes draining the breast cancer. TCRdb recomputed calls from the multiplex PCR reads with MiXCR, one row per CDR3 protein. The table records about 200,000 distinct CDR3 sequences, less than 45% of them present only once. Sequencing was performed on axillary lymph node tissue. All receptors derive from a female donor with breast cancer. Some clones in this sample may be carry-over from other donors' samples.

The gene calls are TRBV18 and TRBJ2-1, with no clear D. Germline V gene data show CDR1 as KGHSH and CDR2 as LQKENI. This CDR3 comprises 11 residues. V was clipped by 2 bases and J by 7 bases, with 3 bases between them. The CDR3 coding sequence is TGTGCCAGCTCACCAGAGAATGAGCAGTTCTTC. Residues: CASSPENEQFF.

The chain is built from TRBV12-3 or TRBV12-4 and TRBJ1-4; D is ambiguous. This CDR3 region has 17 residues. Trimming pared 3 bases from V and 4 bases from J, leaving 18 bases between. The CDR3 DNA reads TGTGCCAGCAGTTTGGGTGGACTAGCGGGGAATAATGAAAAACTGTTTTTT. As protein: CASSLGGLAGNNEKLFF.

This clonotype was counted only a few times. V usage is TRBV3-1 and J usage is TRBJ2-2; weak D call: TRBD1 (5 bases). The CDR3 consists of 15 residues. V was pared by 1 base and J by 4 bases, with 10 bases between. Germline V lookup: CDR1 LGHDT, CDR2 YNNKEL (reference sequence). The chain's CDR3 is CASSQVEGVTGELFF. The CDR3 region has the DNA TGTGCCAGCAGCCAAGTGGAAGGGGTCACCGGGGAGCTGTTTTTT.

This clonotype was counted once. The chain is built from TRBV24-1 and TRBJ1-5; D remains unclear. This CDR3 has 14 residues. V lost 4 bases and J 4 bases, leaving 10 bases between the germline ends. Germline V CDR1 and CDR2: KGHDR, SFDVKD. The chain's CDR3 is CATSEYTGNQPQHF. The CDR3 DNA follows: TGTGCCACCAGTGAGTACACGGGGAATCAGCCCCAGCATTTT.

In its sample, this clonotype was seen many times. CDR3 residues: CATSDPGQGPGNEQFF. In DNA form, the CDR3 reads TGTGCCACCAGTGATCCCGGACAGGGTCCTGGCAATGAGCAGTTCTTC. The rearrangement links TRBV24-1 to TRBJ2-1; 8 positions agree with TRBD1. Germline V gene lookup returns CDR1 KGHDR and CDR2 SFDVKD. The CDR3 extends over 16 amino acids. Trimming removed 3 bases from V and 6 bases from J; junction bases left unmatched: 9.

Concerning this clonotype itself: This CDR3 is missing its conserved last phenylalanine or tryptophan, likely due to a read error. The limits of the CDR3 on the DNA are not certain, so only TCRdb's listed CDR3 is given. The rearrangement joins TRBV12-5 to TRBJ1-6. The germline CDR1 and CDR2 sequences are LGHNT and FRNRAP. The CDR3 extends over 10 residues, inclusive of both ends. This CDR3 is CASGFGQLRL.

This clonotype showed up many times. The rearrangement joins TRBV10-3 to TRBJ2-5, with 15 bases matching TRBD2. Germline CDR1 and CDR2: ENHRY and SYGVKD. The CDR3 covers 19 residues. The junction had 9 bases not matched to a gene; V was cut back by 2 bases and J by 2 bases. CDR3 DNA sequence: TGTGCCATCAGTGAGCCTTACGGGACTAGCGGGAGGTCTCAAGAGACCCAGTACTTC. As protein: CAISEPYGTSGRSQETQYF.

This clonotype was observed many times. This chain joins TRBV4-1 and TRBJ1-4, with unresolved D. Trimming took 3 bases from V and 7 from J, leaving 12 bases between them. Germline assignment: CDR1 MGHRA and CDR2 YSYEKL. This CDR3 is 14 amino acids long. For the CDR3, the DNA is TGCGCCAGCAGCCAGGCTTGGATGGGTGAAAAACTGTTTTTT. Protein: CASSQAWMGEKLFF.

This clonotype was seen many times. The genes are TRBV5-1 and TRBJ1-5; unclear D gene. The CDR3 consists of 13 residues. V was cut by 0 bases and J by 9 bases, with 10 bases left in between. Germline CDR1 reads SGHRS; CDR2 reads YFSETQ. The chain's CDR3 is CASSLVPEGPQHF. CDR3 DNA: TGCGCCAGCAGCTTGGTCCCCGAGGGGCCCCAGCATTTT.

This clonotype showed up many times. CDR3 amino acids: CASSLIGGRASLRDTGELFF. The CDR3 nucleotides read TGCGCCAGCAGCTTGATTGGCGGGAGGGCCTCTCTCCGGGACACCGGGGAGCTGTTTTTT. This chain uses TRBV5-1 with TRBJ2-2; TRBD2 agrees at 9 bases. From germline, CDR1 is SGHRS and CDR2 YFSETQ. The CDR3 has 20 amino acids. With V trimmed by 1 base and J by 3 bases, 16 bases remained unmatched.

This clonotype was found many times. The rearrangement links TRBV20-1 to TRBJ1-5; D uncertain. Germline V CDR1 and CDR2: DFQATT, SNEGSKA (reference sequence). V was clipped by 5 bases and J by 5 bases, with 13 bases between them. The CDR3 length is 13 residues. CDR3 nucleotide sequence: TGCAGTGCTGGGCGCACCACTTATCAGCCCCAGCATTTT. Residues: CSAGRTTYQPQHF.

This chain joins TRBV12-5 and TRBJ2-7; 10 bases map to TRBD1. Germline CDR1 and CDR2: LGHNT and FRNRAP. The CDR3 loop spans 14 amino acids. The CDR3 DNA reads as TGTGCCAGCGGTAACCGGACAGGGGGCTACGAGCAGTACTTC. It specifies CASGNRTGGYEQYF.

The sample holds many counts of this clonotype. This sequence joins TRBV12-3 or TRBV12-4 and TRBJ2-1, with a tentative D call TRBD1 (5 bases). Trimming pared 4 bases from V and 6 bases from J, leaving 10 bases between. The CDR3 runs to 13 residues. CDR3 sequence: CASSWTIINEQFF. In nucleotides, the CDR3 is TGTGCCAGCAGTTGGACAATTATCAATGAGCAGTTCTTC.

This clonotype was observed many times. This chain uses TRBV5-1 with TRBJ2-5; TRBD1 matches at 9 bases. This CDR3 is 15 amino acids long. Germline loops: CDR1 SGHRS, CDR2 YFSETQ. V was pared by 4 bases and J by 5 bases, with 9 bases of the junction left unmatched. Here the CDR3 DNA reads TGCGCCAGCAGCCTAAACACAGGGGGCTTTGAGACCCAGTACTTC. Encoded protein: CASSLNTGGFETQYF. Combining the CDR3 with reference TRBV5-1 and TRBJ2-5 gives the whole variable domain KAGVTQTPRYLIKTRGQQVTLSCSPISGHRSVSWYQQTPGQGLQFLFEYFSETQRNKGNFPGRFSGRQFSNSRSEMNVSTLELGDSALYLCASSLNTGGFETQYFGPGTRLLVL.

This clonotype was observed at least ten times. The genes are TRBV7-8 and TRBJ2-1; 8 bases line up with TRBD1. Trimming removed 1 base from V and 0 bases from J; junction bases left unmatched: 5. CDR3 size: 17 residues. CDR1 and CDR2 from the germline V gene are SGHVS and FQNEAQ. For the CDR3, the DNA is TGTGCCAGCAGCTTAGGTTGGACAGGGCCCTCCTACAATGAGCAGTTCTTC. Encoded protein: CASSLGWTGPSYNEQFF.

V gene TRBV15 combines with J gene TRBJ1-2; 12 bases align to TRBD1. Losses at the gene ends were 3 bases for V and 2 bases for J; bases not matched to a gene: 4. Germline V gene data show CDR1 as LNHNV and CDR2 as YYDKDF (reference sequence). CDR3 length equals 16 residues. CDR3 residues: CATSSVGTGGNYGYTF. DNA for the CDR3: TGTGCCACCAGCAGCGTTGGGACAGGGGGCAACTATGGCTACACCTTC.

This clonotype was observed at least ten times. The genes are TRBV7-6 and TRBJ2-3, with 13 bases identical to TRBD2. Germline CDR1 reads SGHVS; CDR2 reads FNYEAQ. Trimming cost V 1 base and J 4 bases; bases outside gene matches: 2. The length of the CDR3 is 16 residues. CDR3 DNA: TGTGCCAGCAGCTTAGTCGGACTAGCGGGAGCAGATACGCAGTATTTT. Its protein product is CASSLVGLAGADTQYF.

This clonotype was seen many times. V usage is TRBV3-1 and J usage is TRBJ2-5, with 9 bases matching TRBD1. CDR1 and CDR2 from the germline V gene are LGHDT and YNNKEL (reference sequence). V lost 5 bases to trimming and J lost 5 bases; unmatched junction nucleotides: 6. This CDR3 has 14 amino acids. The CDR3: CASSARTGVETQYF. CDR3 bases: TGTGCCAGCAGCGCCCGGACAGGGGTCGAGACCCAGTACTTC.

As for this clonotype: One junction end disagrees with the germline gene, perhaps due to a read error. The J gene is TRBJ2-5, the V gene TRBV2; D unclear. The CDR3 has 13 residues. Germline loops: CDR1 SNHLY, CDR2 FYNNEI. CDR3 region: CASIEARQETQYF. CDR3 DNA: TGTGCCAGCATTGAAGCCAGACAAGAGACCCAGTACTTC.

The chain couples TRBV3-1 to TRBJ2-7; weak D call: TRBD1 (6 bases). The V end lost 1 base, the J end lost 2 bases, and 12 bases lay between the germline ends. The CDR3 extends over 15 amino acids. Per the germline V gene, CDR1 is LGHDT and CDR2 is YNNKEL (reference sequence). CDR3 residues: CASSQAGTTAYEQYF. CDR3 nucleotide sequence: TGTGCCAGCAGCCAAGCCGGGACAACCGCCTACGAGCAGTACTTC.

The sample holds many counts of this clonotype. The chain joins TRBV30 to TRBJ2-7, with TRBD1 identical over 9 bases. CDR1 GTSNPN and CDR2 SVGIG come from the germline V gene (reference sequence). Unmatched junction bases numbered 4, after V lost 4 bases and J lost 6 bases. This CDR3 is 12 amino acids long. The CDR3 DNA reads TGTGCCTGGATGGGGACAGGGCGCGAGCAGTACTTC. This gives the protein CAWMGTGREQYF.

This clonotype showed up many times. A read error may account for a junction end that differs from germline. CDR3 protein: CASSLGLAGEETQYF. The CDR3 coding sequence is TGTGCCAGCAGCCTCGGACTAGCGGGAGAAGAGACCCAGTACTTC. The chain uses TRBV5-1 and TRBJ2-5; 13 bases map to TRBD2. Germline CDR1 reads SGHRS; CDR2 reads YFSETQ. There are 15 residues in the CDR3.

The chain uses TRBV15 and TRBJ1-1; D not certain. The CDR3 loop spans 13 amino acids. The V gene's germline CDR1 is LNHNV and CDR2 YYDKDF (reference sequence). Trimming shortened V by 1 base and J by 2 bases, and 5 bases separated the two germline ends. The CDR3 here is CATSRGVNTEAFF. The CDR3 coding sequence is TGTGCCACCAGCAGAGGGGTAAACACTGAAGCTTTCTTT.

This clonotype occurred many times. CDR3 sequence reads: CASSNREPNEKLFF. The CDR3, as DNA: TGTGCCAGCAGCAACAGGGAACCAAATGAAAAACTGTTTTTT. The V gene is TRBV7-9, the J gene TRBJ1-4; D may be TRBD1 (6 bases). Germline CDR1 reads SEHNR; CDR2 reads FQNEAQ (reference sequence). V lost 5 bases and J 5 bases, leaving 12 bases between the germline ends. This CDR3 is built from 14 residues.

The sample holds many counts of this clonotype. V and J are TRBV7-6 and TRBJ1-5; 9 bases align to TRBD1. This CDR3 is 14 amino acids long. With V trimmed by 5 bases and J by 7 bases, 6 bases remained unmatched. The germline V gene has CDR1 SGHVS and CDR2 FNYEAQ. CDR3 coding DNA: TGTGCCAGCAGCCCTATGACAGGGGGGCAGCCCCAGCATTTT. Its translation is CASSPMTGGQPQHF.